The clone carrying this TCR beta chain was found many times. TCRdb independently ran MiXCR on the 5' RACE reads; one entry per CDR3 protein. The table lists tens of thousands of distinct CDR3 sequences, less than 30% of them singletons, with around 2.1% in the top ten. Cells sorted as Tregs were CD4+, CD25+ and CD127-/low. The sample was tumor-infiltrating Tregs sorted from the breast tumor. This clonotype originated in a female donor with breast cancer.

CDR3 region: CASSSTGVREQYF. The CDR3, as DNA: TGTGCCAGCAGCTCTACAGGGGTAAGGGAGCAGTACTTC. The rearrangement links TRBV7-2 to TRBJ2-7; 7 bases agree with TRBD1. Germline assignment: CDR1 SGHTA and CDR2 FQGNSA. Trimming took 4 bases from V and 7 from J; bases not matched to a gene: 7. The CDR3 sequence is 13 residues long.